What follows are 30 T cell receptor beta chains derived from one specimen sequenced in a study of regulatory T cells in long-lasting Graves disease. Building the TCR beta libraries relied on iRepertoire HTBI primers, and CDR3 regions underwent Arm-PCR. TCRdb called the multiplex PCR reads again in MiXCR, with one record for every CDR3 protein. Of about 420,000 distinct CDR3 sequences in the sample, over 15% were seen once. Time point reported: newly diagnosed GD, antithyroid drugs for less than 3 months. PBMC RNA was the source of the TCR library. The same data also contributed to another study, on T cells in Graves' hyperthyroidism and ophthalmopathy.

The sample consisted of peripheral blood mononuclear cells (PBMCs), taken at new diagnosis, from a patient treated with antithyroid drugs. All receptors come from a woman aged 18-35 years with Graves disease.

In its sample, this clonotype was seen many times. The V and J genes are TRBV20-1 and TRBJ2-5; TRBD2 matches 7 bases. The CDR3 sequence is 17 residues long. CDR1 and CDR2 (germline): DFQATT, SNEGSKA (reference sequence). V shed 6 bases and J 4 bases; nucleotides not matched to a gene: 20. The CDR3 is CSAPPGEWAGVRETQYF. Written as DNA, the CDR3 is TGCAGTGCCCCCCCAGGTGAATGGGCGGGAGTAAGAGAGACCCAGTACTTC.

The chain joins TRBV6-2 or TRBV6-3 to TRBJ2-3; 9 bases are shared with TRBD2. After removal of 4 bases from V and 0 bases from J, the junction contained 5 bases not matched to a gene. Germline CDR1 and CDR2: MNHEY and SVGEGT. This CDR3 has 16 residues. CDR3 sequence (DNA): TGTGCCAGCAGTTCCCTAGCGGGGCTTAGCACAGATACGCAGTATTTT. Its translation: CASSSLAGLSTDTQYF.

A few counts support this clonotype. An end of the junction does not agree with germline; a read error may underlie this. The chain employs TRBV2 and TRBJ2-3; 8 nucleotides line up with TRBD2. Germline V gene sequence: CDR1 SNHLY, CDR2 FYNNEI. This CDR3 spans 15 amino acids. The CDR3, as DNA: TGTGCCAGCAAAACTAGCGGACTACCCACAGGTACGCAGTATTTT. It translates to CASKTSGLPTGTQYF.

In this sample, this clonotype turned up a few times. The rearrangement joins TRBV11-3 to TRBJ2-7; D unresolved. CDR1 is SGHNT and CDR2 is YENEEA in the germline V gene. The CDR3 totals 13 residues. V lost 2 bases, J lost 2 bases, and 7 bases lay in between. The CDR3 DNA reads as TGTGCCAGCAGCTTAATCCCGGCCTACGAGCAGTACTTC. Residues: CASSLIPAYEQYF.

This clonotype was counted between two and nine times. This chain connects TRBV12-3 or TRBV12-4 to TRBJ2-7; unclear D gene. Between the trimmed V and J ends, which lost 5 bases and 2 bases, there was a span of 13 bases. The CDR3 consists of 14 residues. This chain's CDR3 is CASSLRTETYEQYF. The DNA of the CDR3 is TGTGCCAGCAGTCTGAGGACGGAAACCTACGAGCAGTACTTC.

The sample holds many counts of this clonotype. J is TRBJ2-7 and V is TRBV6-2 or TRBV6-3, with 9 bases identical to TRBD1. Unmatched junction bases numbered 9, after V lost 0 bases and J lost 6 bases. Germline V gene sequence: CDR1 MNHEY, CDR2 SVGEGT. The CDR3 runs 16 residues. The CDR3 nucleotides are TGTGCCAGCAGTTACTCGAACAGGGGGCTCCCCGGCGAGCAGTACTTC. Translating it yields CASSYSNRGLPGEQYF.

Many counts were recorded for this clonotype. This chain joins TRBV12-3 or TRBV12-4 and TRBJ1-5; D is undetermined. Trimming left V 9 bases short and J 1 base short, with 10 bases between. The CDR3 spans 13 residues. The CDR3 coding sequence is TGTGCCAGTCGATACGGAAGCAATCAGCCCCAGCATTTT. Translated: CASRYGSNQPQHF.

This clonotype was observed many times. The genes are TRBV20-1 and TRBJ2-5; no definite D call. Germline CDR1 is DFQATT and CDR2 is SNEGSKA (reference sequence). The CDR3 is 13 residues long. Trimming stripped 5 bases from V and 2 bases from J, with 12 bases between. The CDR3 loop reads CSAGGGQQETQYF. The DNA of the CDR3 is TGCAGTGCTGGTGGTGGGCAACAAGAGACCCAGTACTTC.

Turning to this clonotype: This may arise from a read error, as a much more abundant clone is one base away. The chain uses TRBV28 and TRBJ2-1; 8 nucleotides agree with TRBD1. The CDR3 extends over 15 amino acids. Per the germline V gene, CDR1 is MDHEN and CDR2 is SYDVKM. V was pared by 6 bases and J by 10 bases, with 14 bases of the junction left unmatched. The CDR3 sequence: CASSFGQGEFYEQFF. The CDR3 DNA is TGTGCCAGCAGCTTCGGACAGGGAGAGTTCTACGAGCAGTTCTTC. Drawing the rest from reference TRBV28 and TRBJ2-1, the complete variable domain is DVKVTQSSRYLVKRTGEKVFLECVQDMDHENMFWYRQDPGLGLRLIYFSYDVKMKEKGDIPEGYSVSREKKERFSLILESASTNQTSMYLCASSFGQGEFYEQFFGPGTRLTVL.

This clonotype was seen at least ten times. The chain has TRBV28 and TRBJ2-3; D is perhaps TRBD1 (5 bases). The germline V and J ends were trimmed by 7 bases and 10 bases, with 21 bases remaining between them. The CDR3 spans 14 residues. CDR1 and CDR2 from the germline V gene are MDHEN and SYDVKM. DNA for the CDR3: TGTGCCAGCACCCTAGGGGCTCGGAAAGAAGCGCAGTATTTT. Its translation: CASTLGARKEAQYF.

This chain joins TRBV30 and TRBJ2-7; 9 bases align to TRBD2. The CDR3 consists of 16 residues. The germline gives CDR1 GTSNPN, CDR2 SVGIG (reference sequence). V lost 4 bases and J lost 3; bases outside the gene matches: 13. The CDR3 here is CAWTPAGGPSIYEQYF. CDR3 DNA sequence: TGTGCCTGGACTCCGGCGGGAGGGCCGTCCATCTACGAGCAGTACTTC.

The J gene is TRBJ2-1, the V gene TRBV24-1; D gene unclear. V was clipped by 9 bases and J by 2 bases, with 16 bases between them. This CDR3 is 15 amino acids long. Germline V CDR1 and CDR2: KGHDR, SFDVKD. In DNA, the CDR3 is TGTGCCACCCCCAATCGTGCGCAGACCTACAATGAGCAGTTCTTC. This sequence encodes CATPNRAQTYNEQFF.

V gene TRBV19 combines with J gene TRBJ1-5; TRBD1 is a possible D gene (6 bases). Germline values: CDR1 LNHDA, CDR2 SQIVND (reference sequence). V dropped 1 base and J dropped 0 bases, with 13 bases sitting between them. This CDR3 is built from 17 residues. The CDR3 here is CASSIVGGVNSNQPQHF. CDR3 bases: TGTGCCAGTAGTATAGTAGGGGGAGTAAATAGCAATCAGCCCCAGCATTTT.

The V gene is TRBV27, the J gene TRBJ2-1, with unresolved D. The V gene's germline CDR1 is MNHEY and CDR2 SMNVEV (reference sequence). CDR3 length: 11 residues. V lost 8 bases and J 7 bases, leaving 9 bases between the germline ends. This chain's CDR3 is CASRGWNEQFF. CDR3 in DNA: TGTGCCAGCCGCGGATGGAATGAGCAGTTCTTC.

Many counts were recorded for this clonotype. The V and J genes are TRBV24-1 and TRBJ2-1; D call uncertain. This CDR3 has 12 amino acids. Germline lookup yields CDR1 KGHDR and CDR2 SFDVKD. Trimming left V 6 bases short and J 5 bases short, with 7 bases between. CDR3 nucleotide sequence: TGTGCCACCAGTTCCCCGGACAATGAGCAGTTCTTC. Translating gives CATSSPDNEQFF.

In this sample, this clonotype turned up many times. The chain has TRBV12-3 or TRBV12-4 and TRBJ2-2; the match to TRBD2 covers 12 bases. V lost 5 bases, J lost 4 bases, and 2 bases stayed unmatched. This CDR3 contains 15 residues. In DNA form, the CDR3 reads TGTGCCAGCAGTCAGACTAGCGGGAGCACCGGGGAGCTGTTTTTT. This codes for CASSQTSGSTGELFF.

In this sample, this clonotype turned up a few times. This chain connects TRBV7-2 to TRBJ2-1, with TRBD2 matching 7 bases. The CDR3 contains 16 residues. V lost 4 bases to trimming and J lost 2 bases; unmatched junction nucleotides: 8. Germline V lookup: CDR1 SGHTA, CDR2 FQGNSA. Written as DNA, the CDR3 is TGTGCCAGCAGCTCGACACCTAGCGGCCCCTACAATGAGCAGTTCTTC. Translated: CASSSTPSGPYNEQFF.

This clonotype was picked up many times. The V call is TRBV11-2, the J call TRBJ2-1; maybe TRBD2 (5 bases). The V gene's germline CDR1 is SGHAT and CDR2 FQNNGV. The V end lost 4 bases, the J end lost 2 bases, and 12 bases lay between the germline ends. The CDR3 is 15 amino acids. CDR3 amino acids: CASSSLRGTYNEQFF. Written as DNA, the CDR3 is TGTGCCAGCAGCTCTTTAAGAGGGACCTACAATGAGCAGTTCTTC. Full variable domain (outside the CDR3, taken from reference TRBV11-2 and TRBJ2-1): EAGVAQSPRYKIIEKRQSVAFWCNPISGHATLYWYQQILGQGPKLLIQFQNNGVVDDSQLPKDRFSAERLKGVDSTLKIQPAKLEDSAVYLCASSSLRGTYNEQFFGPGTRLTVL.

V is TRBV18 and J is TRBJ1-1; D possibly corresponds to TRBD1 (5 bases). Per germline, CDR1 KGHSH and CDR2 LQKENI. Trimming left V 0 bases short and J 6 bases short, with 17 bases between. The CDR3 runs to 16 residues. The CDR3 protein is CASSPPGLQGWSEAFF. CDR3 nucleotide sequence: TGTGCCAGCTCACCACCGGGGCTTCAGGGATGGTCTGAAGCTTTCTTT.

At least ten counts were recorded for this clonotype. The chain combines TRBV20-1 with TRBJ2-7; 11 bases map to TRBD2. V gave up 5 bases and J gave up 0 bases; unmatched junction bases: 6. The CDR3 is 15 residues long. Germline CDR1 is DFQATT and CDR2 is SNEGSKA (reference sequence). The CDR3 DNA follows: TGCAGTGCTTTAATGACTAGCGGGGTCTCCTACGAGCAGTACTTC. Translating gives CSALMTSGVSYEQYF.

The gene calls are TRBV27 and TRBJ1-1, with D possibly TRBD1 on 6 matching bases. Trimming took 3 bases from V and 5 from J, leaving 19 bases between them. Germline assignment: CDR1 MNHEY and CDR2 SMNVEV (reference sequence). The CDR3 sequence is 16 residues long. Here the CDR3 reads CASSFFQGRGITEAFF. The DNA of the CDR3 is TGTGCCAGCAGTTTTTTTCAGGGGCGCGGTATTACTGAAGCTTTCTTT.

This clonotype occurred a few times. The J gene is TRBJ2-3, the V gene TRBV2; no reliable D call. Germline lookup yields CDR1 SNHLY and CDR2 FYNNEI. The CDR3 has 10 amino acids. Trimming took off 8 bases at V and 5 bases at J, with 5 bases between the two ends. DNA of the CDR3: TGTGCCAGCCTGGTAGATACGCAGTATTTT. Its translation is CASLVDTQYF. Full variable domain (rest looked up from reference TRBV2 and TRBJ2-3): EPEVTQTPSHQVTQMGQEVILRCVPISNHLYFYWYRQILGQKVEFLVSFYNNEISEKSEIFDDQFSVERPDGSNFTLKIRSTKLEDSAMYFCASLVDTQYFGPGTRLTVL.

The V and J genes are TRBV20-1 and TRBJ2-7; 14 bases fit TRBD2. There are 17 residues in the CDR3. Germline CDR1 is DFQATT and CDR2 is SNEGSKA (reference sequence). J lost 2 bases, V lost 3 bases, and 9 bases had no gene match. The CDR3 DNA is TGCAGTGCTAGTCCCTCCCGACTAGCGGGAGGGCCCTACGAGCAGTACTTC. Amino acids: CSASPSRLAGGPYEQYF.

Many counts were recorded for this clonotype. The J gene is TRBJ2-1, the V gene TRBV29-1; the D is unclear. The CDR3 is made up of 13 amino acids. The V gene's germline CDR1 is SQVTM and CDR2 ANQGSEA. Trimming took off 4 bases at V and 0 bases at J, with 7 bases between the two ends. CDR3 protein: CSVVWSSYNEQFF. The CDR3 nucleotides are TGCAGCGTTGTTTGGAGCTCCTACAATGAGCAGTTCTTC.

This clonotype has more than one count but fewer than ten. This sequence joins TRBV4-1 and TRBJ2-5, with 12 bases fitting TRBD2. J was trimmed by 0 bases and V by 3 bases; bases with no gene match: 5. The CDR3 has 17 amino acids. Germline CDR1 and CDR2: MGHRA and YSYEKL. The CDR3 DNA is TGCGCCAGCAGCCAGGGACGGACTAGCGGGAACCAAGAGACCCAGTACTTC. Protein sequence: CASSQGRTSGNQETQYF.

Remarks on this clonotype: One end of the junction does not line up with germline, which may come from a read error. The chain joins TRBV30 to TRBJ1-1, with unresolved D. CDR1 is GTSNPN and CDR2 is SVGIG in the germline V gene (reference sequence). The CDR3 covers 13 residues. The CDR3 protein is CAWSVQPNTEAFF. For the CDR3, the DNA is TGTGCCTGGAGTGTACAGCCGAACACTGAAGCTTTCTTC.

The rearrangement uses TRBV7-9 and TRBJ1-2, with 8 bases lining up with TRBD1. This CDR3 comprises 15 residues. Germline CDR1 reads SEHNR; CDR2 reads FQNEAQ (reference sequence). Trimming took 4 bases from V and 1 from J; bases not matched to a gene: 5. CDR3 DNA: TGTGCCAGCAGCTATGGACAGGGTCGTAACTATGGCTACACCTTC. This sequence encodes CASSYGQGRNYGYTF.

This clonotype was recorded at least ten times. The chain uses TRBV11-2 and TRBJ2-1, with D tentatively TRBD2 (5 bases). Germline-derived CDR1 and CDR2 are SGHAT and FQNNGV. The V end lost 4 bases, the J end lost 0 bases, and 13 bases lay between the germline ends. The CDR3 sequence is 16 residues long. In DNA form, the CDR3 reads TGTGCCAGCAGCTCCTTTAGCGAGCACTCCTACAATGAGCAGTTCTTC. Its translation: CASSSFSEHSYNEQFF.

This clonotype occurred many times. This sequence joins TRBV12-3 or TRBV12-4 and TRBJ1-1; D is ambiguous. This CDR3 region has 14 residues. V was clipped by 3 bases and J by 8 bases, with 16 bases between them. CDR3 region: CASSFHGGVAEAFF. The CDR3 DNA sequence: TGTGCCAGCAGTTTCCACGGCGGTGTAGCAGAAGCTTTCTTT.

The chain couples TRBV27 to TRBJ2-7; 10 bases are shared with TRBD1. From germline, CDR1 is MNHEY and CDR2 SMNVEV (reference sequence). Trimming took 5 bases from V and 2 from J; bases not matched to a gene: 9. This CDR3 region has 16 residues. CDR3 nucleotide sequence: TGTGCCAGCAGTGCCCAGACAGGGGGCAGACCCTACGAGCAGTACTTC. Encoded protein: CASSAQTGGRPYEQYF.